The T cell receptor (beta chain) described here comes from a study of response to subunit inactivated influenza vaccine. Study-level findings and limits: Each seasonal flu vaccination may recruit only limited new T cells, authors suggested.

The V gene lost 4 bases and the J gene lost 3 bases, with 15 bases spanning the gap. This CDR3 spans 15 amino acids. MiXCR, run by TCRdb on the RT-PCR reads, gives a single entry per CDR3 protein. The table includes about 830,000 distinct CDR3 sequences, around 20% detected once. In this sample, this clonotype turned up many times. Its antigen is as yet unknown. This material consisted of PBMCs from blood, taken 4 to 6 days after vaccination. The chain recombines TRBV12-3 or TRBV12-4 with TRBJ1-2, with D possibly being TRBD1 (6 bases). This TCR derives from a man aged 45 to 65 who received an inactivated influenza vaccine. The CDR3, as DNA: TGTGCCAGCAGTTCATCGACAGGTGCCTACTATGGCTACACCTTC. The encoded protein is CASSSSTGAYYGYTF.